The 26 T cell receptor beta chains below were found in one sample sequenced in a study of T cell repertoires in cytomegalovirus infection. TCRdb passed the reads through MiXCR, listing each CDR3 protein once. This sample yields more than 75,000 distinct CDR3 sequences, of which 29% are seen a single time; about 65% belongs to the top ten. Their antigens remain unidentified. The sample was CD8+ T cells from cultured PBMCs, taken from culture after CMV antigen stimulation. The receptors come from a human donor in good health (CMV status not recorded). Some clones in this sample may be carry-over from other donors' samples.

The chain carries TRBV27 and TRBJ2-2; 8 bases line up with TRBD1. Per germline, CDR1 MNHEY and CDR2 SMNVEV (reference sequence). The CDR3 is 14 amino acids. Losses at the gene ends were 2 bases for V and 7 bases for J; bases not matched to a gene: 3. The CDR3 DNA sequence: TGTGCCAGCAGTTTAACAGGGGGTTACGGGGAGCTGTTTTTT. Amino acids: CASSLTGGYGELFF.

This clonotype appeared a few times. V is TRBV14 and J is TRBJ1-4; D gene ambiguous. The CDR3 extends over 15 amino acids. The germline V gene encodes CDR1 SGHDN and CDR2 FVKESK. V was shortened by 1 base and J by 4 bases, with 10 bases between the two germline ends. The CDR3: CASSQGKGVNEKLFF. CDR3 bases: TGTGCCAGCAGCCAAGGAAAGGGAGTTAATGAAAAACTGTTTTTT.

J is TRBJ2-7 and V is TRBV28, with D possibly matching TRBD1 (5 bases). The CDR3 is 13 residues long. Trimming took off 7 bases at V and 0 bases at J, with 10 bases between the two ends. Germline V CDR1 and CDR2: MDHEN, SYDVKM. In DNA, the CDR3 is TGTGCCAGCAACCAGGACATCTCCTACGAGCAGTACTTC. This gives the protein CASNQDISYEQYF. The full variable domain, rest sourced from reference TRBV28 and TRBJ2-7, is DVKVTQSSRYLVKRTGEKVFLECVQDMDHENMFWYRQDPGLGLRLIYFSYDVKMKEKGDIPEGYSVSREKKERFSLILESASTNQTSMYLCASNQDISYEQYFGPGTRLTVT.

The V call is TRBV12-3 or TRBV12-4, the J call TRBJ1-5, with 8 bases matching TRBD1. The CDR3 covers 15 residues. J lost 7 bases, V lost 6 bases, and 11 bases had no gene match. Written as DNA, the CDR3 is TGTGCCAGCAGCTTAAGCAGGGGGCCCAGGCAGCCCCAGCATTTT. This translates into CASSLSRGPRQPQHF.

The chain carries TRBV7-6 and TRBJ2-7, with D maybe TRBD2 (5 bases). The CDR3 has 14 amino acids. CDR1 and CDR2 from the germline V gene are SGHVS and FNYEAQ. Deletions cut 7 bases from V and 7 bases from J, with 20 bases between. CDR3 in amino acids: CASTLLTEGWEQYF. CDR3 DNA: TGTGCCAGCACCCTCCTTACCGAGGGTTGGGAGCAGTACTTC.

Note on this clonotype: This may stem from a read error, because a much larger clone lies one nucleotide away. CDR3: CTSSQVLLTYNEQFF. In DNA form, the CDR3 reads TGCACCAGCAGCCAAGTACTGCTAACCTACAATGAGCAGTTCTTC. V is TRBV4-1 and J is TRBJ2-1; D gene ambiguous. Per the germline V gene, CDR1 is MGHRA and CDR2 is YSYEKL. This CDR3 spans 15 amino acids.

Many counts were recorded for this clonotype. CDR3 loop: CASSPPGSRMNTEAFF. The CDR3 DNA sequence: TGTGCCAGCAGCCCCCCGGGCAGCCGCATGAACACTGAAGCTTTCTTT. The V call is TRBV7-9, the J call TRBJ1-1; D ambiguous. Between the trimmed V and J ends, which lost 5 bases and 0 bases, there was a span of 16 bases. The CDR3 is 16 amino acids. CDR1 and CDR2 from the germline V gene are SEHNR and FQNEAQ (reference sequence).

J is TRBJ2-1 and V is TRBV3-1; no definite D call. The germline CDR1 and CDR2 sequences are LGHDT and YNNKEL (reference sequence). The germline V and J ends were trimmed by 1 base and 6 bases, with 7 bases remaining between them. The CDR3 runs to 13 residues. The CDR3 loop reads CASSQGQANEQFF. CDR3 DNA: TGTGCCAGCAGCCAAGGGCAGGCCAATGAGCAGTTCTTC.

The J gene is TRBJ1-2, the V gene TRBV6-6; D perhaps matches TRBD1 (6 bases). Deletions cut 7 bases from V and 6 bases from J, with 15 bases between. This CDR3 contains 13 residues. CDR1 and CDR2 (germline): MNHNY, SVGAGI (reference sequence). The CDR3 DNA reads as TGTGCCAGCAAGCTAACAGGGTTTCATGGCTACACCTTC. Translation gives CASKLTGFHGYTF.

The chain combines TRBV7-6 with TRBJ1-1, with D perhaps TRBD1 (5 bases). Germline CDR1 reads SGHVS; CDR2 reads FNYEAQ. The CDR3 loop spans 14 amino acids. Trimming removed 2 bases at V and 1 base at J, with 8 bases between. CDR3 in amino acids: CASSLMTANTEAFF. For the CDR3, the DNA is TGTGCCAGCAGCTTAATGACAGCGAACACTGAAGCTTTCTTT. Supplemented by reference TRBV7-6 and TRBJ1-1, the full variable domain reads GAGVSQSPRYKVTKRGQDVALRCDPISGHVSLYWYRQALGQGPEFLTYFNYEAQQDKSGLPNDRFSAERPEGSISTLTIQRTEQRDSAMYRCASSLMTANTEAFFGQGTRLTVV.

The chain is built from TRBV6-1 and TRBJ1-2; 7 nucleotides agree with TRBD1. The CDR3 sequence is 15 residues long. V trimming: 2 bases; J trimming: 5 bases; junction bases outside the gene matches: 8. Germline V gene lookup returns CDR1 MNHNS and CDR2 SASEGT. CDR3 loop: CASSESTGAMYGYTF. The CDR3 DNA follows: TGTGCCAGCAGTGAATCCACAGGGGCGATGTATGGCTACACCTTC.

CDR3 sequence reads: CASSIESSYNEQFF. The CDR3 coding sequence is TGTGCCAGTAGTATAGAGAGCTCCTACAATGAGCAGTTCTTC. The chain has TRBV19 and TRBJ2-1; D is undetermined. CDR1 and CDR2 (germline): LNHDA, SQIVND (reference sequence). The V end lost 0 bases, the J end lost 0 bases, and 3 bases lay between the germline ends. The CDR3 consists of 14 residues.

About this clonotype itself: The germline gene is not matched at one end of the junction; a read error may be the cause. V and J are TRBV7-2 and TRBJ2-3, with D possibly called TRBD1 or TRBD2 (5 bases each). The CDR3 extends over 15 amino acids. The germline CDR1 and CDR2 sequences are SGHTA and FQGNSA. CDR3 bases: TGTGTCAGCAGCTTAGCAGTCGGGGACCCAGATACGCAGTATTTT. This codes for CVSSLAVGDPDTQYF.

This clonotype was picked up a small number of times. This chain links TRBV27 with TRBJ1-2, with a tentative D call TRBD1 (5 bases). Trimming shortened V by 4 bases and J by 2 bases, and 11 bases separated the two germline ends. This CDR3 comprises 14 residues. The V gene's germline CDR1 is MNHEY and CDR2 SMNVEV (reference sequence). In DNA, the CDR3 is TGTGCCAGCAGTTCTCCAGGGCCCAACTATGGCTACACCTTC. Residues: CASSSPGPNYGYTF.

This clonotype was seen more than once but under ten times. This may arise from a read error, as a much more abundant clone is one base away. The chain is built from TRBV7-9 and TRBJ2-7; D might be TRBD2 (6 bases). The V gene lost 4 bases and the J gene lost 2 bases, with 6 bases spanning the gap. Germline-derived CDR1 and CDR2 are SEHNR and FQNEAQ (reference sequence). The CDR3 runs 12 residues. The CDR3 DNA sequence: TGTGCCAGCAGCTCGGGGGCCTACGAGCAGTACTTC. It codes for CASSSGAYEQYF.

In this sample, this clonotype turned up many times. The chain employs TRBV6-2 or TRBV6-3 and TRBJ1-1, with 9 bases that match TRBD1. Germline V lookup: CDR1 MNHEY, CDR2 SVGEGT. The trim removed 2 bases at V and 6 bases at J, leaving 10 bases unmatched. CDR3 length equals 16 residues. For the CDR3, the DNA is TGTGCCAGCAGTTACGGGACAGGGAGGGAGTATGCTGAAGCTTTCTTT. Amino acid sequence: CASSYGTGREYAEAFF.

This clonotype has only a few counts. The rearrangement links TRBV7-2 to TRBJ2-1, with TRBD2 matching over 9 bases. Germline V gene lookup returns CDR1 SGHTA and CDR2 FQGNSA. V was pared by 6 bases and J by 7 bases, with 7 bases of the junction left unmatched. The CDR3 contains 14 residues. This CDR3 reads CASSRGGGWNEQFF. The CDR3 nucleotides read TGTGCCAGCAGTCGCGGGGGGGGGTGGAATGAGCAGTTCTTC.

This clonotype was counted many times. The chain joins TRBV24-1 to TRBJ2-1; 8 nucleotides match TRBD2. CDR3 size: 16 residues. Germline V gene data show CDR1 as KGHDR and CDR2 as SFDVKD. J was trimmed by 2 bases and V by 2 bases; bases with no gene match: 4. As DNA, the CDR3 is TGTGCCACCAGTGATTCGGGGGGGGACCCCTACAATGAGCAGTTCTTC. It encodes CATSDSGGDPYNEQFF.

This clonotype was counted between two and nine times. This chain uses TRBV7-2 with TRBJ2-5, with TRBD2 identical over 14 bases. Germline loops: CDR1 SGHTA, CDR2 FQGNSA. V was clipped by 3 bases and J by 6 bases; unmatched bases: 18. The CDR3 has 20 residues. The CDR3 spells CASSFPQTGTSGGPGKTQYF. CDR3 nucleotide sequence: TGTGCCAGCAGCTTCCCCCAGACCGGGACTAGCGGGGGACCCGGGAAGACCCAGTACTTC.

This clonotype appeared a few times. This chain joins TRBV7-9 and TRBJ2-1; D might be TRBD1 (5 bases). Per the germline V gene, CDR1 is SEHNR and CDR2 is FQNEAQ (reference sequence). The CDR3 extends over 12 amino acids. Deletions cut 5 bases from V and 15 bases from J, with 17 bases between. As DNA, the CDR3 is TGTGCCAGCAGCCAAGGGATCAGGGTTTGGTTCTTC. Translated, it gives CASSQGIRVWFF.

This clonotype was picked up a small number of times. J is TRBJ2-7 and V is TRBV7-9; D not certain. The V end lost 0 bases, the J end lost 6 bases, and 9 bases lay between the germline ends. In germline, CDR1 is SEHNR, CDR2 FQNEAQ (reference sequence). This CDR3 region has 13 residues. In DNA form, the CDR3 reads TGTGCCAGCAGCTTAGCCTCTTGGGGCGAGCAGTACTTC. Amino acids: CASSLASWGEQYF.

This clonotype was counted a few times. The gene calls are TRBV5-5 and TRBJ1-6, with 12 bases aligning to TRBD1. J lost 7 bases, V lost 4 bases, and 6 bases had no gene match. Looked up from germline, CDR1 is SGHKS and CDR2 is YYEKEE (reference sequence). The CDR3 loop spans 16 amino acids. CDR3 sequence: CASSLPGTGGNSPLHF. CDR3 nucleotide sequence: TGTGCCAGCAGCCTGCCCGGGACAGGGGGCAATTCACCCCTCCACTTT.

This clonotype has at least ten counts. The J gene is TRBJ1-1, the V gene TRBV7-8; tentative D call: TRBD1 (6 bases). V lost 9 bases to trimming and J lost 4 bases, with 15 bases between them. This CDR3 has 13 amino acids. Per the germline V gene, CDR1 is SGHVS and CDR2 is FQNEAQ. CDR3 region: CASQQGWGTEAFF. The CDR3 DNA sequence: TGTGCCAGTCAACAGGGATGGGGCACTGAAGCTTTCTTT.

This clonotype was seen repeatedly, ten times or more. The J gene is TRBJ1-3, the V gene TRBV7-8, with TRBD1 as a possible D gene (6 bases). The CDR3 runs to 16 residues. CDR1 is SGHVS, CDR2 FQNEAQ, per germline. Trimming removed 3 bases from V and 4 bases from J, with 16 bases in between. CDR3 residues: CASSLSNFGQGNTIYF. CDR3 DNA: TGTGCCAGCAGCTTGAGTAATTTCGGACAGGGAAACACCATATATTTT.

This clonotype was found many times. The rearrangement uses TRBV7-2 and TRBJ2-7; D gene unclear. This CDR3 has 12 amino acids. The ends were cut back, 5 bases at V and 6 bases at J, with 11 bases in the middle. Per the germline V gene, CDR1 is SGHTA and CDR2 is FQGNSA. The DNA for the CDR3 is TGTGCCAGCAGCCTAGAGCCCGGCGAGCAGTACTTC. Translating gives CASSLEPGEQYF.

V and J are TRBV10-3 and TRBJ2-1; 10 bases fit TRBD2. V was clipped by 5 bases and J by 10 bases; unmatched bases: 5. The germline V gene encodes CDR1 ENHRY and CDR2 SYGVKD. This CDR3 comprises 13 residues. For the CDR3, the DNA is TGTGCCATCAGTCCGGGACTAGCGCCCGAGCAGTTCTTC. Its protein is CAISPGLAPEQFF.